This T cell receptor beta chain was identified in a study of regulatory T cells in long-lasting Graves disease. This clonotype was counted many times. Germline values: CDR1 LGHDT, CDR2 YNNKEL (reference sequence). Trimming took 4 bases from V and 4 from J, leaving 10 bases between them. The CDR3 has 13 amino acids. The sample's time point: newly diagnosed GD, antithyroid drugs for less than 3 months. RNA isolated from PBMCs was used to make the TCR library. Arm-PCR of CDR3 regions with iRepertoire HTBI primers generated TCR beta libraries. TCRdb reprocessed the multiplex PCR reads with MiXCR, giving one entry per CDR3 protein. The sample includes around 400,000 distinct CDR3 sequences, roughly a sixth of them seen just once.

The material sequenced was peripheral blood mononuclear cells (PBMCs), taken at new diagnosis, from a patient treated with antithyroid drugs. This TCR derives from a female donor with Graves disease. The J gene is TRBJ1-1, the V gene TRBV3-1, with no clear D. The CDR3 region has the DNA TGTGCCAGCAGCCTGCAGGCAGCCACTGAAGCTTTCTTT. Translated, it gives CASSLQAATEAFF.